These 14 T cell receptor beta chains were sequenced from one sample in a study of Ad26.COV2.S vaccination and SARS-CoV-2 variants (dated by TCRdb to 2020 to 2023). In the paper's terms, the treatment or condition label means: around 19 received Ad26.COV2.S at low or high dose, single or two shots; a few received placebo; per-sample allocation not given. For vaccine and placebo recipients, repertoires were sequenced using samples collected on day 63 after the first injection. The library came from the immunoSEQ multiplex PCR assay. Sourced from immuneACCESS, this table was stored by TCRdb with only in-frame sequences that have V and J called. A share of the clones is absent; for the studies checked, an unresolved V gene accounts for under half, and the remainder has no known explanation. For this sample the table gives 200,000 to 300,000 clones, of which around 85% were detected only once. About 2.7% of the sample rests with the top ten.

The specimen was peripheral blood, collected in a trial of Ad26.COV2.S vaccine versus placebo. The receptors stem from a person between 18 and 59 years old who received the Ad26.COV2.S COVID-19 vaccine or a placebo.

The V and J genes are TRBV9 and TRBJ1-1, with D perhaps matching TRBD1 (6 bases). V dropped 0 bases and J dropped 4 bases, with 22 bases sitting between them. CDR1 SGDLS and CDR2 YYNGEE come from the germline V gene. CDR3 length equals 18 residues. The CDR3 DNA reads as TGTGCCAGCAGCGTAGGCCCGACAAGGGGGGGATCGAGCACTGAAGCTTTCTTT. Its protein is CASSVGPTRGGSSTEAFF.

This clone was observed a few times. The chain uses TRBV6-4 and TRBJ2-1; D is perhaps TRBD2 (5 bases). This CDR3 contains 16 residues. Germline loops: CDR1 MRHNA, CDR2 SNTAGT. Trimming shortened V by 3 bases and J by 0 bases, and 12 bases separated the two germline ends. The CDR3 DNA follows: TGTGCCAGCAGTGAAGAGGGCTCGGGCTCCTACAATGAGCAGTTCTTC. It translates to CASSEEGSGSYNEQFF.

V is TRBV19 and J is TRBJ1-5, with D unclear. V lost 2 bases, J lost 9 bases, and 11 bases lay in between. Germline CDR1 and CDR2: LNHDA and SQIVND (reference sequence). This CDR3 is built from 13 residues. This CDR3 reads CASSIPDGRPQHF. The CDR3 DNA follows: TGTGCCAGTAGTATACCCGACGGGAGGCCCCAGCATTTT.

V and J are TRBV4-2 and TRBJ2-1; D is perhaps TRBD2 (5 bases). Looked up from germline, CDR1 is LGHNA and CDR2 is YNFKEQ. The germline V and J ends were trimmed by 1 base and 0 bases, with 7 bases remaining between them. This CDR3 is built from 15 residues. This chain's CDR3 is CASSQAGSSYNEQFF. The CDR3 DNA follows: TGTGCCAGCAGCCAAGCGGGAAGCTCCTACAATGAGCAGTTCTTC.

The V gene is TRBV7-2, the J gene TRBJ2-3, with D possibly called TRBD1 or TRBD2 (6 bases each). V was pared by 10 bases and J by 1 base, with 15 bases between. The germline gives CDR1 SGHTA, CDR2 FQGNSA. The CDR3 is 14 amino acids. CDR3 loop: CATGAPTGTDTQYF. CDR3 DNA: TGTGCCACGGGGGCACCGACCGGCACAGATACGCAGTATTTT.

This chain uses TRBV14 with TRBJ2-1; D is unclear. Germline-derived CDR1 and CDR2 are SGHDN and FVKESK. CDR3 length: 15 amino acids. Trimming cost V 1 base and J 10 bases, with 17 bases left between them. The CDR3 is CASSQGSTPYMEQFF. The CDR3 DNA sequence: TGTGCCAGCAGCCAAGGATCCACCCCCTATATGGAGCAGTTCTTC.

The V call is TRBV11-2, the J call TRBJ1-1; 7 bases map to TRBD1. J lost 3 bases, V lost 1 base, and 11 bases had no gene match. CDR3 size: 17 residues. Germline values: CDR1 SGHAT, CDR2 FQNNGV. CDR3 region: CASSLVGRGSLDTEAFF. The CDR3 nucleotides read TGTGCCAGCAGCTTAGTCGGCAGGGGGTCCTTAGACACTGAAGCTTTCTTT.

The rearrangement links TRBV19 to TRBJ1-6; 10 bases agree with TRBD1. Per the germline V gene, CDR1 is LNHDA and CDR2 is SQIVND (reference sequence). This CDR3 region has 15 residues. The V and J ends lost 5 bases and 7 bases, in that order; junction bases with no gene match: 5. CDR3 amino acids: CASSPGTGENSPLHF. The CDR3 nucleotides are TGTGCCAGTAGTCCCGGGACAGGGGAGAATTCACCCCTCCACTTT.

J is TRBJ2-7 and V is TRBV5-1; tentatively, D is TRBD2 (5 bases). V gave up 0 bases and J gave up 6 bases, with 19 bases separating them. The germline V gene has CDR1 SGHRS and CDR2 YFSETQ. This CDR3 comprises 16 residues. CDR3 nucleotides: TGCGCCAGCAGCTTGGCCGGGCCACCGGGGTTGGGCGAGCAGTACTTC. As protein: CASSLAGPPGLGEQYF. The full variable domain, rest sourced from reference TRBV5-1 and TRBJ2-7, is KAGVTQTPRYLIKTRGQQVTLSCSPISGHRSVSWYQQTPGQGLQFLFEYFSETQRNKGNFPGRFSGRQFSNSRSEMNVSTLELGDSALYLCASSLAGPPGLGEQYFGPGTRLTVT.

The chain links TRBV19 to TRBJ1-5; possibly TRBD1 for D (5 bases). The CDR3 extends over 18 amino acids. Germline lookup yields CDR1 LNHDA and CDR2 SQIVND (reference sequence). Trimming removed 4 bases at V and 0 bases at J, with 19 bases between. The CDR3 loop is CASSNTGVLTYSNQPQHF. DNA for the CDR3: TGTGCCAGTAGTAATACAGGCGTCCTTACCTATAGCAATCAGCCCCAGCATTTT.

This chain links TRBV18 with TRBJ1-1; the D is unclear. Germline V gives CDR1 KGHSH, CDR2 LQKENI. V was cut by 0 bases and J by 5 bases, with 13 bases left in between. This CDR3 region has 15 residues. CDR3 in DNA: TGTGCCAGCTCACCACCGTCCGGGAGGTGGACTGAAGCTTTCTTT. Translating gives CASSPPSGRWTEAFF.

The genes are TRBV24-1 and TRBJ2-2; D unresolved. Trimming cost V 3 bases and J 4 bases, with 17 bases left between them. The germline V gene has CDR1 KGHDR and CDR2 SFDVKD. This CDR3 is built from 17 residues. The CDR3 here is CATSDPDPPSGTGELFF. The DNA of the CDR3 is TGTGCCACCAGTGATCCAGACCCCCCCAGTGGCACCGGGGAGCTGTTTTTT.

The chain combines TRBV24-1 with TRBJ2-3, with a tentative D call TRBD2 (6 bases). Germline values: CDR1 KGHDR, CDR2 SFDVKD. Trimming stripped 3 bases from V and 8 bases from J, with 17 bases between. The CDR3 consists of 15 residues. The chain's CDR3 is CATSDPASEMRTQYF. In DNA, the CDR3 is TGTGCCACCAGTGATCCGGCTAGCGAGATGCGTACGCAGTATTTT.

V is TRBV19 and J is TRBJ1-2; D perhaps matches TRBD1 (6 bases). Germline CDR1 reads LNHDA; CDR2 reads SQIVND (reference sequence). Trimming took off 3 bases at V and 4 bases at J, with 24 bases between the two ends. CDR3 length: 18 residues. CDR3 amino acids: CASSMTPKGTPRRYGYTF. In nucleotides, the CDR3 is TGTGCCAGTAGTATGACTCCTAAGGGGACACCCCGGCGCTATGGCTACACCTTC.